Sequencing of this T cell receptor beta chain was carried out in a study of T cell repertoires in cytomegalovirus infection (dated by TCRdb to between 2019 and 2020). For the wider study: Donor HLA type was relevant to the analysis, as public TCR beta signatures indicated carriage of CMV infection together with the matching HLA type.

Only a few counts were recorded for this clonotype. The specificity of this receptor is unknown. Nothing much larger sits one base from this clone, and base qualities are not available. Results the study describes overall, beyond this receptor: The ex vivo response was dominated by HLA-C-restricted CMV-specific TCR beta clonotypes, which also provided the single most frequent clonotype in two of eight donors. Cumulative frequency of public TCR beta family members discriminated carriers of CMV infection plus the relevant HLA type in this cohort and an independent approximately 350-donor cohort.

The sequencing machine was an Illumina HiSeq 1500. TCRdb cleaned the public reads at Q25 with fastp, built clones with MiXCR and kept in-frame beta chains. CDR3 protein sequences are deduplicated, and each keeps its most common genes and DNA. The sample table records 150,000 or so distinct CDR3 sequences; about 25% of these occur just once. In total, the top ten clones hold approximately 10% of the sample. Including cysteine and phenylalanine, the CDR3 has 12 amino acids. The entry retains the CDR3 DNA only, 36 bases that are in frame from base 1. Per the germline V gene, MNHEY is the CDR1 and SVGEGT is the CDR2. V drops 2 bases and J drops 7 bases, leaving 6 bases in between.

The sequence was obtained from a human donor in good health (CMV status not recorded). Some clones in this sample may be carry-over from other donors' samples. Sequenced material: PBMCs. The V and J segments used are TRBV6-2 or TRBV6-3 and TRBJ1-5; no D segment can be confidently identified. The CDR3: CASSYKRQPQHF. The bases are TGTGCCAGCAGTTACAAGAGGCAGCCCCAGCATTTT.